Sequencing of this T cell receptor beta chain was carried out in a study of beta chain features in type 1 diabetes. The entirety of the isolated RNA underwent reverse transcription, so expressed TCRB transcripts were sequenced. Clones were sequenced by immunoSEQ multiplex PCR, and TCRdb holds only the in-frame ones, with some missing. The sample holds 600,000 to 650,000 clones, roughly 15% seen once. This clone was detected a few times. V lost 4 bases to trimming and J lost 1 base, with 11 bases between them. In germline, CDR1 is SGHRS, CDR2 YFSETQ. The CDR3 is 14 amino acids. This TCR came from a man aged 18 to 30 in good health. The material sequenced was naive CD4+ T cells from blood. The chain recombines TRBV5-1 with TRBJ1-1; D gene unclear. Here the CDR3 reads CASSQTSTNTEAFF. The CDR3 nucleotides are TGCGCCAGCAGCCAGACATCTACGAACACTGAAGCTTTCTTT. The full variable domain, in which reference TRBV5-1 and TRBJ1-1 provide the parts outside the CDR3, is KAGVTQTPRYLIKTRGQQVTLSCSPISGHRSVSWYQQTPGQGLQFLFEYFSETQRNKGNFPGRFSGRQFSNSRSEMNVSTLELGDSALYLCASSQTSTNTEAFFGQGTRLTVV.